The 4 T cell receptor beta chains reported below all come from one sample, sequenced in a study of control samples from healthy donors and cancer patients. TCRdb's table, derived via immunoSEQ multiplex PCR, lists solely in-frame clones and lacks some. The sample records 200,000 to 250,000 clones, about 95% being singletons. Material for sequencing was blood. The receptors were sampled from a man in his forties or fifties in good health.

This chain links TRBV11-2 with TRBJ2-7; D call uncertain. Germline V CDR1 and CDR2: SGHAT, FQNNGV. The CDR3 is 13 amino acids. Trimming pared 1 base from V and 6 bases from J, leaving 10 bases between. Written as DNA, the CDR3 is TGTGCCAGCAGCTTAGTGGATCTTGGCGAGCAGTACGTC. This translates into CASSLVDLGEQYV.

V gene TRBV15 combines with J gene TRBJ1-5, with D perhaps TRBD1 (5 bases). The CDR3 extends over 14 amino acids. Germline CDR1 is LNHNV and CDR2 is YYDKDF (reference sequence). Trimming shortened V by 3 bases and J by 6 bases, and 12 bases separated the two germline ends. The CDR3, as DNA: TGTGCCACCAGCAGCCAGGGTTCCAGTCAGCCCCAGCATTTT. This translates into CATSSQGSSQPQHF.

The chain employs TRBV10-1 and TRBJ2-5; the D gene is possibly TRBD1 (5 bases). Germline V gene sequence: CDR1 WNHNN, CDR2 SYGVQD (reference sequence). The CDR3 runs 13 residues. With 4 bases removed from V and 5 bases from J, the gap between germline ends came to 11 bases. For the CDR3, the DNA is TGCGCCAGCAGTGCGACAGTGGGGGAGACCCAGTACTTC. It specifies CASSATVGETQYF.

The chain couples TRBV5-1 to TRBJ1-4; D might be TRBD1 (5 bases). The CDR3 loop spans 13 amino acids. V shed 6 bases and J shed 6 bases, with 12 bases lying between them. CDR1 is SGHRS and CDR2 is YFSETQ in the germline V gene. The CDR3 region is CASKVSGDEKLFF. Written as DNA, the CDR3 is TGCGCCAGCAAGGTCTCGGGGGATGAAAAACTGTTTTTT.